The rows below give T cell receptor beta chains drawn from one sample of a study of vaccination and CD4 T cells after COVID-19. TCRdb processed the PCR reads anew with MiXCR; each CDR3 protein has one entry. The sample records fewer than 7,000 distinct CDR3 sequences, roughly 70% being singletons. These receptors' antigens are unknown. The sequencing input was CD4+ T cells from blood, cultured in vitro. The receptor set was obtained from a human donor who had recovered from COVID-19. Each CDR3 is given with its conserved first and last residue. D genes are given only for firm matches. The size field is filled for only some rows; it gives once, few, many or a size class.

j_call	clone_size	v_call	d_call	cdr3_nt	cdr3_aa
TRBJ1-2	few	TRBV6-1	.	TGTGCCTCCAAAGGCGAGGGAGGCTATGGCTACACCTTC	CASKGEGGYGYTF
TRBJ1-2	.	TRBV28	.	TGTGCCAGCAGTTTAGCCAACTATGGCTACACCTTC	CASSLANYGYTF
TRBJ1-2	.	TRBV6-2/TRBV6-3	.	TGTGCCAGCAGATACAGGGTGGATGGCTACACCTTC	CASRYRVDGYTF
TRBJ2-3	.	TRBV12-3/TRBV12-4	TRBD1	TGTGCCAGCAGTTTCGGAACAGGGGTCACAGATACGCAGTATTTT	CASSFGTGVTDTQYF
TRBJ2-3	once	TRBV7-2	.	TGTGCCAGCAGCTTAGGGGGTTCAAGGGTTACAGATACGCAGTATTTT	CASSLGGSRVTDTQYF
TRBJ2-7	.	TRBV20-1	TRBD2	TGCAGCCTAACCTATCTAGCGGGGGGGCTGAACGAGCAGTACTTC	CSLTYLAGGLNEQYF
TRBJ1-2	.	TRBV7-2	TRBD1	TGTGCCAGCAGCTCCGGGACAGGGAGCGGCTACACCTTC	CASSSGTGSGYTF
TRBJ1-2	once	TRBV11-3	.	TGTGCCAGCAGCCCTGTATGGGGAACTGGCTACACCTTC	CASSPVWGTGYTF
TRBJ1-5	.	TRBV30	.	TGTGCCTGGAGTGTAGGGTCGAATCAGCCCCAGCATTTT	CAWSVGSNQPQHF
TRBJ1-2	.	TRBV5-1	.	TGCGCCAGCAGCTTGGGGGACGGGGTCTATGGCTACACCTTC	CASSLGDGVYGYTF